The entry below gives a single TCR beta chain sequence along with its context. Its cognate antigen is unknown. This CDR3 spans 15 amino acids. Germline lookup yields CDR1 DFQATT and CDR2 SNEGSKA (reference sequence). The junction had 6 bases not matched to a gene; V was cut back by 3 bases and J by 3 bases. This specimen comes from a study of CD8+CD57+ T cells in acquired aplastic anemia. Study background: Average DNA yield from sorted CD4+ and CD8+ cells was about 3 ug.

Template material for TCR beta VDJ and CDR3 profiling consisted of genomic DNA. TCRdb re-derived calls from the reads in MiXCR, one entry per CDR3 protein. The sample lists approximately 98,000 distinct CDR3 sequences, about 66% occurring once. CD8+CD57+ cell expansion, shown by flow cytometry, had occurred in the patients selected for sequencing. Receipt of therapy had not occurred in any patient by the time of blood sampling. Whole-study findings and limits: Controls and patients did not differ significantly in CD8+ Simpson's diversity.

The genes are TRBV20-1 and TRBJ1-1; 11 positions agree with TRBD1. The sequence derives from a human donor with aplastic anemia. Material for sequencing was sorted CD4+, CD8+, or CD8+CD57+ T cells (not recorded which) from PBMCs. CDR3 in amino acids: CSARDRDRGDTEAFF. The CDR3 bases are TGCAGTGCTAGGGACAGGGACAGGGGGGACACTGAAGCTTTCTTT.